The 14 T cell receptor beta chains presented below share a single source sample, sequenced in a study of cytomegalovirus exposure and HLA in healthy donors. Vbeta (60) and Jbeta (13) primers were used in the PCR. TCRdb keeps only in-frame clones here, not all; method: immunoSEQ multiplex PCR. The specimen's table records about 83,000 clones. The sample comprised PBMCs. The receptors come from a man between 18 and 35 years old in good health and CMV-seropositive.

This sequence joins TRBV5-4 and TRBJ2-7; 8 positions agree with TRBD1. V lost 3 bases to trimming and J lost 1 base; unmatched junction nucleotides: 9. Germline-derived CDR1 and CDR2 are SGHNT and YYREEE (reference sequence). The CDR3 runs 16 residues. In nucleotides, the CDR3 is TGTGCCAGCAGCTCCCCTAAGACAGGGGCGTCCTACGAGCAGTACTTC. Protein product: CASSSPKTGASYEQYF.

The genes are TRBV28 and TRBJ2-1; perhaps TRBD1 as D (5 bases). The CDR3 contains 12 residues. CDR1 and CDR2 (germline): MDHEN, SYDVKM. Trimming took 6 bases from V and 8 from J, leaving 11 bases between them. The CDR3 DNA reads as TGTGCCAGCAGCCCTCAGGGCGATGAGCAGTTCTTC. Translating it yields CASSPQGDEQFF.

This chain connects TRBV14 to TRBJ2-1; 8 nucleotides line up with TRBD1. This CDR3 has 15 residues. Trimming took 4 bases from V and 2 from J; bases not matched to a gene: 4. CDR1 is SGHDN, CDR2 FVKESK, per germline. The CDR3 here is CASSLTGAAYNEQFF. Here the CDR3 DNA reads TGTGCCAGCAGCCTGACAGGGGCGGCCTACAATGAGCAGTTCTTC.

This chain joins TRBV19 and TRBJ2-1; 8 bases are a match to TRBD1. The CDR3 is made up of 13 amino acids. With V trimmed by 5 bases and J by 7 bases, 4 bases remained unmatched. CDR1 and CDR2 from the germline V gene are LNHDA and SQIVND (reference sequence). The CDR3 here is CASSGQGANEQFF. The CDR3 nucleotides are TGTGCCAGTAGTGGGCAGGGGGCAAATGAGCAGTTCTTC.

This rearrangement joins TRBV5-1 to TRBJ2-5, with TRBD2 identical over 11 bases. The end of the DNA aligns better with TRBJ2-7, so the J call may be wrong. The CDR3 loop spans 15 amino acids. CDR1 and CDR2 (germline): SGHRS, YFSETQ. CDR3 in amino acids: CASSPGLAVTYEQYF. DNA of the CDR3: TGCGCCAGCAGCCCGGGACTAGCGGTGACCTACGAGCAGTACTTC.

This sequence joins TRBV6-4 and TRBJ2-1, with 10 bases fitting TRBD2. V lost 2 bases, J lost 6 bases, and 4 bases stayed unmatched. The CDR3 loop spans 15 amino acids. Germline CDR1 and CDR2: MRHNA and SNTAGT. The CDR3 bases are TGTGCCAGCAGTGACGGTAGCGGGAGGTTCAATGAGCAGTTCTTC. The encoded protein is CASSDGSGRFNEQFF.

This rearrangement joins TRBV4-1 to TRBJ2-6; TRBD2 matches at 10 bases. With V trimmed by 4 bases and J by 2 bases, 8 bases remained unmatched. Germline loops: CDR1 MGHRA, CDR2 YSYEKL. This CDR3 is built from 18 residues. DNA of the CDR3: TGCGCCAGCAGCCTAGATGTAGCGGGGGGCCCTGGGGCCAACGTCCTGACTTTC. The encoded protein is CASSLDVAGGPGANVLTF.

The chain uses TRBV6-1 and TRBJ2-7; 9 nucleotides agree with TRBD1. Looked up from germline, CDR1 is MNHNS and CDR2 is SASEGT. This CDR3 is 15 amino acids long. V gave up 2 bases and J gave up 2 bases; unmatched junction bases: 4. DNA of the CDR3: TGTGCCAGCAGTGAAACAGGGGGCGCAGCCTACGAGCAGTACTTC. It is translated as CASSETGGAAYEQYF.

This chain uses TRBV5-4 with TRBJ1-2; the D is unclear. V was trimmed by 5 bases and J by 8 bases, leaving 22 bases between them. The CDR3 spans 15 residues. The germline V gene has CDR1 SGHNT and CDR2 YYREEE (reference sequence). CDR3 in amino acids: CASSHKGEGDGGYTF. DNA for the CDR3: TGTGCCAGCAGTCACAAGGGTGAGGGCGACGGAGGCTACACCTTC. The whole variable domain, filled in from reference TRBV5-4 and TRBJ1-2, reads ETGVTQSPTHLIKTRGQQVTLRCSSQSGHNTVSWYQQALGQGPQFIFQYYREEENGRGNFPPRFSGLQFPNYSSELNVNALELDDSALYLCASSHKGEGDGGYTFGSGTRLTVV.

The gene calls are TRBV9 and TRBJ1-6; D remains ambiguous. Per the germline V gene, CDR1 is SGDLS and CDR2 is YYNGEE. The V end lost 2 bases, the J end lost 10 bases, and 13 bases lay between the germline ends. This CDR3 region has 14 residues. The CDR3 loop reads CASSVGDEGSPLHF. CDR3 nucleotide sequence: TGTGCCAGCAGCGTCGGTGATGAGGGATCACCCCTCCACTTT.

CDR3 sequence (DNA): TGTGCCAGCAGCCTCCAACAGACTAGCGACACAGATACGCAGTATTTT. Protein: CASSLQQTSDTDTQYF. The chain joins TRBV5-8 to TRBJ2-3; the match to TRBD2 covers 8 bases. V was clipped by 4 bases and J by 2 bases; unmatched bases: 9. CDR1 SGHTS and CDR2 YDEGEE come from the germline V gene. This CDR3 contains 16 residues.

The gene calls are TRBV11-2 and TRBJ2-5; 12 bases fit TRBD1. With V trimmed by 3 bases and J by 1 base, 3 bases remained unmatched. This CDR3 comprises 16 residues. In germline, CDR1 is SGHAT, CDR2 FQNNGV. For the CDR3, the DNA is TGTGCCAGCAGCTTGGGACAGGGGGCCTTCCAAGAGACCCAGTACTTC. It is translated as CASSLGQGAFQETQYF.

The chain couples TRBV7-8 to TRBJ1-2, with D unresolved. The germline CDR1 and CDR2 sequences are SGHVS and FQNEAQ. V was clipped by 1 base and J by 4 bases, with 10 bases between them. This CDR3 spans 14 amino acids. The CDR3 spells CASSLGADSYGYTF. Written as DNA, the CDR3 is TGTGCCAGCAGCTTAGGAGCGGACTCCTATGGCTACACCTTC.

CDR3 sequence: CASSYLVGQGVHEQYF. The CDR3 coding sequence is TGTGCCAGCAGTTACTTGGTAGGACAGGGGGTCCACGAGCAGTACTTC. The chain links TRBV6-6 to TRBJ2-7, with 10 bases aligning to TRBD1. Germline-derived CDR1 and CDR2 are MNHNY and SVGAGI (reference sequence). The CDR3 sequence is 16 residues long. The V gene end was trimmed by 1 base and the J gene end by 5 bases; junction bases not matched to a gene: 8.